Presented here are 22 T cell receptor beta chains from one specimen sequenced in a study of T cell responses to AZD1222 COVID-19 vaccine. Assay used: immunoSEQ multiplex PCR; TCRdb lists only in-frame clones, some missing. The table shows about 100,000 clones, with about 90% occurring only once. Sequencing used peripheral blood, obtained on day 0 of AZD1222 vaccination. The receptors were gathered from an adult in good health.

V gene TRBV28 combines with J gene TRBJ1-1; D might be TRBD1 (6 bases). The CDR3 contains 14 residues. Germline CDR1 and CDR2: MDHEN and SYDVKM. The germline V and J ends were trimmed by 6 bases and 5 bases, with 16 bases remaining between them. The CDR3 DNA is TGTGCCAGCAGGGGGGCCCGGGGAGTTACTGAAGCTTTCTTT. Its translation: CASRGARGVTEAFF.

In this sample, this clone turned up once. The V and J genes are TRBV5-1 and TRBJ2-3, with D possibly matching TRBD1 (6 bases). The CDR3 sequence is 15 residues long. Germline V CDR1 and CDR2: SGHRS, YFSETQ. Trimming removed 0 bases from V and 3 bases from J, with 11 bases in between. In DNA form, the CDR3 reads TGCGCCAGCAGCTTGGTCGACAGGAGGACAGATACGCAGTATTTT. It codes for CASSLVDRRTDTQYF. Looking up the rest from reference TRBV5-1 and TRBJ2-3 gives the full variable domain: KAGVTQTPRYLIKTRGQQVTLSCSPISGHRSVSWYQQTPGQGLQFLFEYFSETQRNKGNFPGRFSGRQFSNSRSEMNVSTLELGDSALYLCASSLVDRRTDTQYFGPGTRLTVL.

The rearrangement links TRBV18 to TRBJ2-1; D is possibly TRBD2 (5 bases). The length of the CDR3 is 14 residues. In germline, CDR1 is KGHSH, CDR2 LQKENI. Trimming cost V 3 bases and J 6 bases, with 12 bases left between them. In DNA form, the CDR3 reads TGTGCCAGCTCACCTACCGGCGGGTCCAATGAGCAGTTCTTC. Amino acids: CASSPTGGSNEQFF.

The rearrangement links TRBV4-2 to TRBJ2-3; TRBD2 might be the D (6 bases). CDR1 LGHNA and CDR2 YNFKEQ come from the germline V gene. The CDR3 is 15 amino acids. Trimming removed 0 bases from V and 5 bases from J, with 12 bases in between. CDR3 amino acids: CASSQDLLAVDTQYF. In DNA, the CDR3 is TGTGCCAGCAGCCAAGATCTACTAGCTGTAGATACGCAGTATTTT.

CDR3 DNA sequence: TGTGCCAGCAGTGATAAGGTCCAGGGAAATCAGCCCCAGCATTTT. This translates into CASSDKVQGNQPQHF. The chain combines TRBV2 with TRBJ1-5, with D possibly TRBD1 on 5 matching bases. CDR1 and CDR2 from the germline V gene are SNHLY and FYNNEI. Trimming removed 3 bases from V and 4 bases from J, with 13 bases in between. This CDR3 is 15 amino acids long. The entire variable domain, with the rest obtained from reference TRBV2 and TRBJ1-5, is as follows: EPEVTQTPSHQVTQMGQEVILRCVPISNHLYFYWYRQILGQKVEFLVSFYNNEISEKSEIFDDQFSVERPDGSNFTLKIRSTKLEDSAMYFCASSDKVQGNQPQHFGDGTRLSIL.

V is TRBV30 and J is TRBJ1-1; D may be TRBD1 (5 bases). The CDR3 is 14 residues long. Trimming pared 1 base from V and 8 bases from J, leaving 17 bases between. From germline, CDR1 is GTSNPN and CDR2 SVGIG (reference sequence). CDR3 region: CAWSAGTANREAFF. The CDR3 region has the DNA TGTGCCTGGAGTGCTGGGACCGCAAACAGGGAAGCTTTCTTT.

The genes are TRBV6-6 and TRBJ1-4, with TRBD1 matching over 9 bases. Losses at the gene ends were 5 bases for V and 8 bases for J; bases not matched to a gene: 6. The germline CDR1 and CDR2 sequences are MNHNY and SVGAGI (reference sequence). The CDR3 sequence is 14 residues long. DNA of the CDR3: TGTGCCAGCAGTACGGACAGGGGTGGCGAAAAACTGTTTTTT. It specifies CASSTDRGGEKLFF.

The chain has TRBV2 and TRBJ1-4; D is undetermined. The V end was cut by 11 bases, the J end by 8 bases, with 18 bases between. This CDR3 has 13 residues. The germline CDR1 and CDR2 sequences are SNHLY and FYNNEI. The CDR3 reads CAGRPRSGEKLFF. Here the CDR3 DNA reads TGTGCCGGGCGGCCTCGGAGTGGGGAAAAACTGTTTTTT.

This clone was seen a handful of times. J is TRBJ2-7 and V is TRBV7-9, with 11 bases matching TRBD1. J gave up 6 bases and V 3 bases, and 7 bases lay outside the gene matches. The CDR3 is 15 amino acids. Germline CDR1 reads SEHNR; CDR2 reads FQNEAQ (reference sequence). Here the CDR3 DNA reads TGTGCCAGCAGCTTCCGGGACAGGGGGTCTGCCGAGCAGTACTTC. As protein: CASSFRDRGSAEQYF.

V usage is TRBV28 and J usage is TRBJ2-5; 9 bases align to TRBD2. This CDR3 is built from 14 residues. Germline trimming cut 4 bases from V and 5 bases from J; bases unmatched to any gene: 5. CDR1 and CDR2 (germline): MDHEN, SYDVKM. CDR3 amino acids: CASSSPSGKETQYF. CDR3 coding DNA: TGTGCCAGCAGTTCACCTAGCGGGAAGGAGACCCAGTACTTC.

This clone appeared once. The rearrangement links TRBV7-3 to TRBJ1-6; no clear D gene. The CDR3 extends over 14 amino acids. Germline-derived CDR1 and CDR2 are SGHTA and FQGTGA. The V end was cut by 2 bases, the J end by 6 bases, with 8 bases between. This CDR3 is CASSLRGGNSPLHF. The CDR3 DNA follows: TGTGCCAGCAGCTTACGGGGAGGTAATTCACCCCTCCACTTT.

The chain carries TRBV5-1 and TRBJ2-6; tentative D call: TRBD1 (6 bases). This CDR3 is built from 18 residues. V lost 0 bases and J 0 bases, leaving 13 bases between the germline ends. Germline V gene data show CDR1 as SGHRS and CDR2 as YFSETQ. The CDR3 DNA reads TGCGCCAGCAGCTTGGTTACAGGGCCCAACTCTGGGGCCAACGTCCTGACTTTC. This encodes CASSLVTGPNSGANVLTF.

The chain employs TRBV6-4 and TRBJ1-5, with a possible D match to TRBD1 (6 bases). The CDR3 consists of 20 residues. V gave up 2 bases and J gave up 0 bases, with 23 bases separating them. Looked up from germline, CDR1 is MRHNA and CDR2 is SNTAGT. This CDR3 reads CASSDTHNYRVLSSNQPQHF. In DNA, the CDR3 is TGTGCCAGCAGTGACACCCATAACTACAGGGTTTTGAGTAGCAATCAGCCCCAGCATTTT.

The J gene is TRBJ2-2, the V gene TRBV18; 7 bases line up with TRBD1. The CDR3 contains 15 residues. The germline gives CDR1 KGHSH, CDR2 LQKENI. V lost 5 bases and J lost 3; bases outside the gene matches: 6. This chain's CDR3 is CASSKQGDDTGELFF. The DNA for the CDR3 is TGTGCCAGCTCAAAGCAGGGGGACGACACCGGGGAGCTGTTTTTT.

The table lists this clone with a count of one. V is TRBV30 and J is TRBJ2-1; D is undetermined. The ends were cut back, 2 bases at V and 0 bases at J, with 8 bases in the middle. The CDR3 loop spans 14 amino acids. Germline V gene sequence: CDR1 GTSNPN, CDR2 SVGIG (reference sequence). CDR3 nucleotide sequence: TGTGCCTGGAGTCTCCGGAGCTCCTACAATGAGCAGTTCTTC. Protein product: CAWSLRSSYNEQFF.

The genes are TRBV28 and TRBJ2-7; 11 positions agree with TRBD2. The CDR3 consists of 20 residues. Per germline, CDR1 MDHEN and CDR2 SYDVKM. With V trimmed by 1 base and J by 3 bases, 17 bases remained unmatched. DNA for the CDR3: TGTGCCAGCAGTTTATCCCTACTTGCCCGACTAGCGGGATTTGGCTACGAGCAGTACTTC. Its translation: CASSLSLLARLAGFGYEQYF.

This chain joins TRBV6-1 and TRBJ2-1; 9 bases are shared with TRBD2. After removal of 1 base from V and 11 bases from J, the junction contained 9 bases not matched to a gene. The germline gives CDR1 MNHNS, CDR2 SASEGT. The CDR3 runs to 15 residues. The CDR3 protein is CASSEGLADLLKQFF. CDR3 in DNA: TGTGCCAGCAGTGAAGGACTAGCGGATCTCCTAAAGCAGTTCTTC.

This chain joins TRBV6-5 and TRBJ2-3; 7 bases are shared with TRBD2. The CDR3 is 16 residues long. The ends lost 0 bases at V and 0 bases at J; junction bases unmatched: 3. Germline values: CDR1 MNHEY, CDR2 SVGAGI. CDR3 sequence: CASSYSASGSTDTQYF. In nucleotides, the CDR3 is TGTGCCAGCAGTTACTCGGCTAGCGGTAGCACAGATACGCAGTATTTT.

CDR3 in DNA: TGCGCCAGCAGTGAGTTCTCCGGACTAGCGGGAGGGTCGGACGAGCAGTACTTC. This translates into CASSEFSGLAGGSDEQYF. This sequence joins TRBV10-2 and TRBJ2-7, with 15 bases aligning to TRBD2. This CDR3 spans 18 amino acids. Germline CDR1 reads WSHSY; CDR2 reads SAAADI. V lost 1 base, J lost 5 bases, and 9 bases stayed unmatched.

CDR3: CACNLGGTSGNIQYF. DNA for the CDR3: TGTGCCTGCAACCTAGGGGGCACGTCGGGAAACATTCAGTACTTC. The chain is built from TRBV28 and TRBJ2-4, with TRBD1 identical over 7 bases. With 11 bases clipped from V and 6 bases from J, the junction kept 16 bases outside the gene matches. Germline V gene sequence: CDR1 MDHEN, CDR2 SYDVKM. This CDR3 comprises 15 residues. The whole variable domain, filled in from reference TRBV28 and TRBJ2-4, reads DVKVTQSSRYLVKRTGEKVFLECVQDMDHENMFWYRQDPGLGLRLIYFSYDVKMKEKGDIPEGYSVSREKKERFSLILESASTNQTSMYLCACNLGGTSGNIQYFGAGTRLSVL.

This clone was seen more than once but under ten times. This chain uses TRBV5-1 with TRBJ2-7; D ambiguous. Trimming removed 3 bases from V and 3 bases from J, with 13 bases in between. CDR1 SGHRS and CDR2 YFSETQ come from the germline V gene. The CDR3 is made up of 14 amino acids. CDR3 in DNA: TGCGCCAGCAGCTGGGCGGACGGGTTCTACGAGCAGTACTTC. Residues: CASSWADGFYEQYF. The full variable domain, in which reference TRBV5-1 and TRBJ2-7 provide the parts outside the CDR3, is KAGVTQTPRYLIKTRGQQVTLSCSPISGHRSVSWYQQTPGQGLQFLFEYFSETQRNKGNFPGRFSGRQFSNSRSEMNVSTLELGDSALYLCASSWADGFYEQYFGPGTRLTVT.

The V call is TRBV6-2 or TRBV6-3, the J call TRBJ2-2, with a tentative D call TRBD1 (7 bases). The CDR3 spans 18 residues. Trimming left V 2 bases short and J 3 bases short, with 19 bases between. Germline V gene sequence: CDR1 MNHEY, CDR2 SVGEGT. The CDR3 is CASSYRSGGRPDTGELFF. The CDR3 DNA follows: TGTGCCAGCAGTTACCGCTCAGGGGGGCGACCGGACACCGGGGAGCTGTTTTTT.